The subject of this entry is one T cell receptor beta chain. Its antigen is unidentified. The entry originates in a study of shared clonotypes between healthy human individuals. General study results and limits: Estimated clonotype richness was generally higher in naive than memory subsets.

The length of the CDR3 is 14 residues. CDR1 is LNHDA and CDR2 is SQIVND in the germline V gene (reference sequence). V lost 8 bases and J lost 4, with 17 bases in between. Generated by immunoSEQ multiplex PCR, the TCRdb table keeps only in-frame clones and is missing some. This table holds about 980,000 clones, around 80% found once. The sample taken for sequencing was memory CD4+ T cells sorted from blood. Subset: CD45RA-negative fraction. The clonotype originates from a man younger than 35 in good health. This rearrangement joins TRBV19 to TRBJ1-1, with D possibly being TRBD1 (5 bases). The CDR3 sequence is CASLPGPISTEAFF. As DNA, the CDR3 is TGTGCCAGTCTCCCGGGACCTATTAGCACTGAAGCTTTCTTT.